The 7 T cell receptor beta chains below all came from one sample that was sequenced in a study of blood T cell repertoires in COVID-19. Sequencing used immunoSEQ multiplex PCR; TCRdb keeps in-frame clones, though not all of them. The sample holds some 76,000 clones; 65% to 85% are singletons and the top ten take more than 10%. The sample comprised peripheral blood. These receptor sequences come from a man aged 50-60 years with COVID-19, enrolled during active disease.

CDR3 sequence: CASRRDRFYEQYF. In DNA form, the CDR3 reads TGTGCCAGCAGGAGGGACAGGTTCTACGAGCAGTACTTC. This chain joins TRBV27 and TRBJ2-7; 8 bases are a match to TRBD1. CDR1 is MNHEY and CDR2 is SMNVEV in the germline V gene (reference sequence). The CDR3 contains 13 residues. Unmatched junction bases numbered 4, after V lost 6 bases and J lost 3 bases.

CDR3 amino acids: CASSSGTDKQFF. The CDR3 bases are TGTGCCAGCAGCTCTGGGACAGACAAGCAGTTCTTC. The chain combines TRBV11-3 with TRBJ2-1; 7 positions match TRBD1. The junction had 5 bases not matched to a gene; V was cut back by 4 bases and J by 11 bases. Per the germline V gene, CDR1 is SGHNT and CDR2 is YENEEA. This CDR3 spans 12 amino acids.

This clone was detected only once. This chain links TRBV7-6 with TRBJ2-7; no definite D call. The CDR3 contains 13 residues. V lost 5 bases, J lost 7 bases, and 15 bases lay in between. Germline assignment: CDR1 SGHVS and CDR2 FNYEAQ. For the CDR3, the DNA is TGTGCCAGCAGCCCCGCGCGGTTTAGAGAGCAGTACTTC. Residues: CASSPARFREQYF.

This clone was seen a handful of times. The V gene is TRBV5-1, the J gene TRBJ1-2; 8 bases agree with TRBD1. V lost 5 bases, J lost 4 bases, and 7 bases stayed unmatched. The CDR3 runs 14 residues. CDR1 is SGHRS, CDR2 YFSETQ, per germline. In nucleotides, the CDR3 is TGCGCCAGCAGGGAAGACAGGGGTCCCTATGGCTACACCTTC. Amino acid sequence: CASREDRGPYGYTF.

The sample holds one count of this clone. The rearrangement links TRBV21-1 to TRBJ2-1; the D segment call TRBD1 is taken from the table without a DNA check. TRBV21-1 is a pseudogene segment. CDR3 length: 14 residues. CDR3 in amino acids: CASSKRRPGNEQFF. For the CDR3, the DNA is TGTGCCAGCAGCAAACGCAGGCCCGGCAATGAGCAGTTCTTC.

The chain employs TRBV5-7 and TRBJ2-7; a possible D gene is TRBD2 (6 bases). TRBV5-7 is recorded as an ORF, its role being uncertain. The CDR3 loop spans 15 amino acids. V was cut by 4 bases and J by 0 bases, with 14 bases left in between. CDR3 sequence (DNA): TGTGCCAGCAGCGTGGAATCGGGGGACTCCTACGAGCAGTACTTC. Translating it yields CASSVESGDSYEQYF.

This clone was observed once. The rearrangement links TRBV11-3 to TRBJ2-2; D might be TRBD2 (6 bases). CDR1 and CDR2 (germline): SGHNT, YENEEA. CDR3 size: 14 residues. Trimming stripped 9 bases from V and 4 bases from J, with 15 bases between. The CDR3 sequence: CASSTSLGTGELFF. The CDR3 DNA sequence: TGTGCCAGTTCGACTAGTTTAGGCACCGGGGAGCTGTTTTTT. Supplemented by reference TRBV11-3 and TRBJ2-2, the full variable domain reads EAGVVQSPRYKIIEKKQPVAFWCNPISGHNTLYWYLQNLGQGPELLIRYENEEAVDDSQLPKDRFSAERLKGVDSTLKIQPAELGDSAVYLCASSTSLGTGELFFGEGSRLTVL.